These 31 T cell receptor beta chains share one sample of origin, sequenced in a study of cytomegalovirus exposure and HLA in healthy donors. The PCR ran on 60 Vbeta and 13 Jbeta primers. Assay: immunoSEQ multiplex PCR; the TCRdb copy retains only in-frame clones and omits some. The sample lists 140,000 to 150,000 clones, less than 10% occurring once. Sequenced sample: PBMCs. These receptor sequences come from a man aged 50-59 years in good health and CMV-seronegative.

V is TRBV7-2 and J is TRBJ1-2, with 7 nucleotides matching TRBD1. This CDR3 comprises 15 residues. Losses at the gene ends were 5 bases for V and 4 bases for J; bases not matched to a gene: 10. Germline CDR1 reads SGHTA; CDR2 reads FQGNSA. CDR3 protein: CASSPPGQFSYGYTF. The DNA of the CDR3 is TGTGCCAGCAGCCCCCCGGGACAGTTCTCCTATGGCTACACCTTC.

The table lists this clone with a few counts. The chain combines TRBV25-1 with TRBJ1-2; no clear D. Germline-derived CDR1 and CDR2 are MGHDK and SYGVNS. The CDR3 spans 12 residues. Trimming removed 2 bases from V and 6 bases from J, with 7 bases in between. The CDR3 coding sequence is TGTGCCAGCAGTGAAGAGAGGGATGGCTACACCTTC. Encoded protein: CASSEERDGYTF.

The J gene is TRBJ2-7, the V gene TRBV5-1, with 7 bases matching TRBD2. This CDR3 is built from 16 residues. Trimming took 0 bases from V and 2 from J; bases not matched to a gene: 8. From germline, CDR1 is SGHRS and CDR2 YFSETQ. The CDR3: CASSLGIGLAAYEQYF. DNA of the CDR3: TGCGCCAGCAGCTTGGGGATAGGGCTAGCGGCCTACGAGCAGTACTTC.

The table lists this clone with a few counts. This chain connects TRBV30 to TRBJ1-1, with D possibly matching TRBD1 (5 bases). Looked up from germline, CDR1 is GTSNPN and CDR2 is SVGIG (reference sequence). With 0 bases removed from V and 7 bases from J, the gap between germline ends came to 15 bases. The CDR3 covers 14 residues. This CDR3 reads CAWSVAGGRSEAFF. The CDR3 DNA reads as TGTGCCTGGAGTGTCGCCGGGGGACGCAGTGAAGCTTTCTTT.

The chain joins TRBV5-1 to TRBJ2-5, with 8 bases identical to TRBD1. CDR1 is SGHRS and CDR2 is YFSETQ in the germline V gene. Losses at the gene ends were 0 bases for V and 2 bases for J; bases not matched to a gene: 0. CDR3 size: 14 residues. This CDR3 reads CASSLDRGQETQYF. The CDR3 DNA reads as TGCGCCAGCAGCTTGGACAGGGGGCAAGAGACCCAGTACTTC.

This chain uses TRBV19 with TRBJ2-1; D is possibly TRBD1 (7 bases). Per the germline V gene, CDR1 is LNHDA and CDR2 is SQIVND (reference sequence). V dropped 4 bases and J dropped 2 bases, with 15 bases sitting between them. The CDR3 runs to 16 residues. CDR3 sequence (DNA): TGTGCCAGTAGTACGATCAGGGGGGCCCCCTACAATGAGCAGTTCTTC. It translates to CASSTIRGAPYNEQFF.

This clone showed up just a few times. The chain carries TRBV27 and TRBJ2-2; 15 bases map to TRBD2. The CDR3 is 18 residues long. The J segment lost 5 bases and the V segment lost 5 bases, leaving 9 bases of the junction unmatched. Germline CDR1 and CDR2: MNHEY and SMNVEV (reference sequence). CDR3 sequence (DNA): TGTGCCAGCAGTCCCGGACTAGCGGGAGGGCCGAGGACCGGGGAGCTGTTTTTT. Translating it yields CASSPGLAGGPRTGELFF.

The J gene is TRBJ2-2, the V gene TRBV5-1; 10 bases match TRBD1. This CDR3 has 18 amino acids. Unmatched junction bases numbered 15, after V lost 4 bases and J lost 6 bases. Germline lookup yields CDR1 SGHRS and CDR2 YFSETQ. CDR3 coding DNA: TGCGCCAGCAGCCCCTTTCTGACAGGGGGCGGGTTAGCCGGGGAGCTGTTTTTT. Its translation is CASSPFLTGGGLAGELFF.

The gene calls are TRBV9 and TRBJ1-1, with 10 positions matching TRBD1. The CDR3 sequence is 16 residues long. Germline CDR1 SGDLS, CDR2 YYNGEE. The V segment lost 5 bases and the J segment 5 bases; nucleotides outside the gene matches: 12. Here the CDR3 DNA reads TGTGCCAGCAGTCACCCCGGGACAGGGGTTGGTACTGAAGCTTTCTTT. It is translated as CASSHPGTGVGTEAFF.

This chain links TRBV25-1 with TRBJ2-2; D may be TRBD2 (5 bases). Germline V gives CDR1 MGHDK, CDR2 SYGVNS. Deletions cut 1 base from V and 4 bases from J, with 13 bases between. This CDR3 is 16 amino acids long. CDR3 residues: CASSESLTSGTGELFF. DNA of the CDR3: TGTGCCAGCAGTGAATCTCTGACCAGCGGCACCGGGGAGCTGTTTTTT.

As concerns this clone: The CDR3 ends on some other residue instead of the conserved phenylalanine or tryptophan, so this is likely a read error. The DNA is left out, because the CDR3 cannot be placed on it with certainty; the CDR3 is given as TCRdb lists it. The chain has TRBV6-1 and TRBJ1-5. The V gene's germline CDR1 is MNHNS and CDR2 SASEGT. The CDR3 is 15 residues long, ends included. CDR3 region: CASSGGEEGNQPKHL.

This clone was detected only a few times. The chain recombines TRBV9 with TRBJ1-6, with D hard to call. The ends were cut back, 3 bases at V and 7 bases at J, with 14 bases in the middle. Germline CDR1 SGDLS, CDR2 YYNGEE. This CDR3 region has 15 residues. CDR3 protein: CASSAISGENSPLHF. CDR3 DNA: TGTGCCAGCAGCGCCATTAGCGGGGAAAATTCACCCCTCCACTTT.

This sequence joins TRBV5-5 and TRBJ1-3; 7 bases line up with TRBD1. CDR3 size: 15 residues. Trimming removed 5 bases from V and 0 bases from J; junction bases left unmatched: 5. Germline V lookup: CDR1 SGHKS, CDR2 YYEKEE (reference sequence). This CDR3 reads CASRDRTTSGNTIYF. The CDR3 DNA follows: TGTGCCAGCAGGGACAGGACTACCTCTGGAAACACCATATATTTT. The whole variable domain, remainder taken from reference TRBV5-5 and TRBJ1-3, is DAGVTQSPTHLIKTRGQQVTLRCSPISGHKSVSWYQQVLGQGPQFIFQYYEKEERGRGNFPDRFSARQFPNYSSELNVNALLLGDSALYLCASRDRTTSGNTIYFGEGSWLTVV.

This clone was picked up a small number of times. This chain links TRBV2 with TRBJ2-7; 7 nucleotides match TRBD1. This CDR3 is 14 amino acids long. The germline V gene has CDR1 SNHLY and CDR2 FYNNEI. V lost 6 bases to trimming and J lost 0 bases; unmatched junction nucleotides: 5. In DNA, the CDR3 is TGTGCCAGCAGCGTTGACAGGGACTCCTACGAGCAGTACTTC. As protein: CASSVDRDSYEQYF.

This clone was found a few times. CDR3 region: CASSKVKGLPVSSYEQYF. In DNA, the CDR3 is TGTGCCAGCAGCAAAGTGAAGGGACTCCCCGTCAGCTCCTACGAGCAGTACTTC. The rearrangement links TRBV21-1 to TRBJ2-7; the table's TRBD2 call for D was not verified on the DNA. TRBV21-1 is a pseudogene. The CDR3 covers 18 residues.

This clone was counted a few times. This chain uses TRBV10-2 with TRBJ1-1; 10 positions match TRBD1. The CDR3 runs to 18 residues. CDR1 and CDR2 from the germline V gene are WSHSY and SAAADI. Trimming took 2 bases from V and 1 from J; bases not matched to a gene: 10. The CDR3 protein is CASSEPRDRGRTNTEAFF. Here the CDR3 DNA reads TGCGCCAGCAGTGAGCCCCGGGACAGGGGAAGGACGAACACTGAAGCTTTCTTT.

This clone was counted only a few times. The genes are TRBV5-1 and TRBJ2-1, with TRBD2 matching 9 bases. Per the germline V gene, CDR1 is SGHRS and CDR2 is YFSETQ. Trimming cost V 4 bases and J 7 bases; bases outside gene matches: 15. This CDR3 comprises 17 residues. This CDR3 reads CASSGGVQVAGANEQFF. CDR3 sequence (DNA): TGCGCCAGCAGCGGGGGGGTCCAGGTAGCGGGAGCAAATGAGCAGTTCTTC.

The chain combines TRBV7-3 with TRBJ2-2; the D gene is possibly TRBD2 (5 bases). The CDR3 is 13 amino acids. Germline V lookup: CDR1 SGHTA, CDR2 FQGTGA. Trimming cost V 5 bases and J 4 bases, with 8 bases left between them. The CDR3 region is CASSPLATGELFF. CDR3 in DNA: TGTGCCAGCAGCCCCCTAGCCACCGGGGAGCTGTTTTTT.

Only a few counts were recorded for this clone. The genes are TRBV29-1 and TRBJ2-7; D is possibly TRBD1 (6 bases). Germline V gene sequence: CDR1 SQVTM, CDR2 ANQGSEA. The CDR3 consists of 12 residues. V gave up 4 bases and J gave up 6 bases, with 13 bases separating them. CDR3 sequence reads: CSVGTAPIEQYF. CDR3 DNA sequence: TGCAGCGTTGGGACAGCGCCCATCGAGCAGTACTTC.

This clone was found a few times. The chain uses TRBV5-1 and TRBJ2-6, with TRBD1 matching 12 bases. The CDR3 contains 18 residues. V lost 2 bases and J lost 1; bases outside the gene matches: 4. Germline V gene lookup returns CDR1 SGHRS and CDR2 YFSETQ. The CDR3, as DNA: TGCGCCAGCAGCTTACCGGGACAGGGGGCGTCTGGGGCCAACGTCCTGACTTTC. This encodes CASSLPGQGASGANVLTF. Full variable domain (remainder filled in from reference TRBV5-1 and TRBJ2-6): KAGVTQTPRYLIKTRGQQVTLSCSPISGHRSVSWYQQTPGQGLQFLFEYFSETQRNKGNFPGRFSGRQFSNSRSEMNVSTLELGDSALYLCASSLPGQGASGANVLTFGAGSRLTVL.

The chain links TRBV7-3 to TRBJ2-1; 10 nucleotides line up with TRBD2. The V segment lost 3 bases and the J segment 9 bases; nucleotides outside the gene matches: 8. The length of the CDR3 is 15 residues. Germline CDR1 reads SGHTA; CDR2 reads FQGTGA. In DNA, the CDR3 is TGTGCCAGCAGCTTGAGCGGGGGGGCCAGCGGTGAGCAGTTCTTC. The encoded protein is CASSLSGGASGEQFF.

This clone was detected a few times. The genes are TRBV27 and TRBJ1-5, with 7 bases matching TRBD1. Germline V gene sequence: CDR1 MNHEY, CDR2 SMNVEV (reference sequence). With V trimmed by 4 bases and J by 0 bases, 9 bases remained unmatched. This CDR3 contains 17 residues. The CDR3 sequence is CASSSRDSRYSNQPQHF. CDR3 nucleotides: TGTGCCAGCAGTTCCCGGGACAGTCGGTATAGCAATCAGCCCCAGCATTTT.

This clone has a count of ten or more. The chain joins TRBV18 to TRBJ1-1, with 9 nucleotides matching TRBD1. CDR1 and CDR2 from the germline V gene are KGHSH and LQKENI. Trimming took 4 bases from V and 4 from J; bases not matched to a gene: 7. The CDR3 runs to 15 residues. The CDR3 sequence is CASSLGQGSGTEAFF. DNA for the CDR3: TGTGCCAGCTCACTTGGACAGGGGTCGGGCACTGAAGCTTTCTTT.

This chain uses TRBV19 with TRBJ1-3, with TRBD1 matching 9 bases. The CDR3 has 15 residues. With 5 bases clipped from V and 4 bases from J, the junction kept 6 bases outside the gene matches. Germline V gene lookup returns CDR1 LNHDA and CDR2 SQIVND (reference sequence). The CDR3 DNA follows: TGTGCCAGTAGTGGGGACAGGGTGGACGGAAACACCATATATTTT. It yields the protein CASSGDRVDGNTIYF. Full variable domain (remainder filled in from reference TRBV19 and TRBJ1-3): DGGITQSPKYLFRKEGQNVTLSCEQNLNHDAMYWYRQDPGQGLRLIYYSQIVNDFQKGDIAEGYSVSREKKESFPLTVTSAQKNPTAFYLCASSGDRVDGNTIYFGEGSWLTVV.

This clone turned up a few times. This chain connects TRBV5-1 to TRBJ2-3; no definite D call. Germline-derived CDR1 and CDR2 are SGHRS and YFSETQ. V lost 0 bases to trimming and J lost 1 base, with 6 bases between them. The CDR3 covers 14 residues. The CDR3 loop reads CASSLEERTDTQYF. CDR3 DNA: TGCGCCAGCAGCTTGGAGGAGCGCACAGATACGCAGTATTTT.

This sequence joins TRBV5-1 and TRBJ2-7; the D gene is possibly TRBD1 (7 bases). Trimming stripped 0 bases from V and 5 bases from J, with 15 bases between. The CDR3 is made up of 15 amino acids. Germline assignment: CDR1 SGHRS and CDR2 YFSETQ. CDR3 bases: TGCGCCAGCAGCTTGGCGGGAGACAGGGATCACGAGCAGTACTTC. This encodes CASSLAGDRDHEQYF.

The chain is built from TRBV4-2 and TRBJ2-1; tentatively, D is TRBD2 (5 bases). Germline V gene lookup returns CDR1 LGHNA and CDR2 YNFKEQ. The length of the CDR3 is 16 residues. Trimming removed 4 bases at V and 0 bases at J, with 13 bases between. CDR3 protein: CASSPRVGSSYNEQFF. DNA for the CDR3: TGTGCCAGCAGCCCGCGGGTAGGTAGCTCCTACAATGAGCAGTTCTTC.

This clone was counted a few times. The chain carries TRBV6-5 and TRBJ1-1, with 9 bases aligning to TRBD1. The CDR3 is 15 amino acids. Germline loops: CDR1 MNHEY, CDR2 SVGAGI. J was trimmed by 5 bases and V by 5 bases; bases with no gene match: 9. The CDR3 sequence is CASSRNPDRGTEAFF. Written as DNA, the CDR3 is TGTGCCAGCAGTCGAAACCCGGACAGGGGAACTGAAGCTTTCTTT.

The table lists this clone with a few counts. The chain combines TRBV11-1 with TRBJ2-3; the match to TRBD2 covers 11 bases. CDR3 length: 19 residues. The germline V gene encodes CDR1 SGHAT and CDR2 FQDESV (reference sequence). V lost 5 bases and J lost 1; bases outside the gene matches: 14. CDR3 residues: CASSHHPGVTSGGTDTQYF. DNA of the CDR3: TGTGCCAGCAGCCACCACCCGGGAGTGACTAGCGGGGGCACAGATACGCAGTATTTT. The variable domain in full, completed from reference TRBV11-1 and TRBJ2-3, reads EAEVAQSPRYKITEKSQAVAFWCDPISGHATLYWYRQILGQGPELLVQFQDESVVDDSQLPKDRFSAERLKGVDSTLKIQPAELGDSAMYLCASSHHPGVTSGGTDTQYFGPGTRLTVL.

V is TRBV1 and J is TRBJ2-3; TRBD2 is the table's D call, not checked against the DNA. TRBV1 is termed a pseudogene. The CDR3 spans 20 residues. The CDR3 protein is CTSSPEVTGGLERATDTQYF. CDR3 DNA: TGCACCAGCAGCCCCGAAGTAACGGGAGGGCTAGAGAGAGCCACAGATACGCAGTATTTT.

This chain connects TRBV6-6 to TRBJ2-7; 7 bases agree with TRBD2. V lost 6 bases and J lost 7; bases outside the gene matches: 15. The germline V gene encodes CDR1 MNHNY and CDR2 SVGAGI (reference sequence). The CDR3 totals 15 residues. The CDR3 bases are TGTGCCAGCAGCCCCCTGGGACTAACTCTGGGAGAGCAGTACTTC. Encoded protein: CASSPLGLTLGEQYF.